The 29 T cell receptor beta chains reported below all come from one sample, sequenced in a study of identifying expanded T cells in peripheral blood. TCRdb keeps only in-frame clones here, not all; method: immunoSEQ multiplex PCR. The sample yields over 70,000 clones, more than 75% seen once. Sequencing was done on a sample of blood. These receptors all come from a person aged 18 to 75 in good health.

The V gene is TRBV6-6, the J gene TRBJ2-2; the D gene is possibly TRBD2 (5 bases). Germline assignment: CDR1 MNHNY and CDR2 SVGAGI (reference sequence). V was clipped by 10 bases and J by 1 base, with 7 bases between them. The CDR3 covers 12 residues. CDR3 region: CATGRNTGELFF. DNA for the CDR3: TGTGCCACGGGGAGGAACACCGGGGAGCTGTTTTTT.

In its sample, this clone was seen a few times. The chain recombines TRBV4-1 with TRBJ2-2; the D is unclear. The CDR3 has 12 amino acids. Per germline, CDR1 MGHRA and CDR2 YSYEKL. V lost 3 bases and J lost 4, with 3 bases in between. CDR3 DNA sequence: TGCGCCAGCAGCCAGAGCACCGGGGAGCTGTTTTTT. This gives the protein CASSQSTGELFF.

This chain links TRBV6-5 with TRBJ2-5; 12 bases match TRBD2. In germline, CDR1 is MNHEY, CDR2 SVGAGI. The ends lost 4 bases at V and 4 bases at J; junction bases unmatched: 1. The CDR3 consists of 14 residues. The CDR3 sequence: CASSSGLAGETQYF. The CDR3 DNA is TGTGCCAGCAGTTCGGGACTAGCGGGAGAGACCCAGTACTTC.

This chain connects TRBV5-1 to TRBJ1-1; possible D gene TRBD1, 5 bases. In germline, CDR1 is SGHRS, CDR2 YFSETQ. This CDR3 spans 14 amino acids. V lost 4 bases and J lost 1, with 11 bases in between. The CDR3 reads CASSLATENTEAFF. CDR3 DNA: TGCGCCAGCAGCCTGGCGACAGAGAACACTGAAGCTTTCTTT.

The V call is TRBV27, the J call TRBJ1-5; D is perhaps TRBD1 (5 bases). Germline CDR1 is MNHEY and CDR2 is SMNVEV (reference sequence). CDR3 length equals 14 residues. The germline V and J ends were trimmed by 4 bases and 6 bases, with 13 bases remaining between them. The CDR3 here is CASSSGGGGQPQHF. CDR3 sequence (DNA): TGTGCCAGCAGTTCTGGTGGGGGTGGTCAGCCCCAGCATTTT.

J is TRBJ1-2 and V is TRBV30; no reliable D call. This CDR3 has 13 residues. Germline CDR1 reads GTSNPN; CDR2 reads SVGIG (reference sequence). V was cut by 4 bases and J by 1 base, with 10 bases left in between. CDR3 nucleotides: TGTGCCTGGAATTCAGTCTATAACTATGGCTACACCTTC. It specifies CAWNSVYNYGYTF.

The CDR3 here is CASSSSGGVRSPLHF. The CDR3 DNA is TGTGCCAGCTCATCTTCAGGAGGGGTTCGGTCACCCCTCCACTTT. The chain recombines TRBV18 with TRBJ1-6, with D maybe TRBD1 (5 bases). Germline loops: CDR1 KGHSH, CDR2 LQKENI. This CDR3 contains 15 residues. Trimming removed 5 bases at V and 10 bases at J, with 18 bases between. The whole variable domain, filled in from reference TRBV18 and TRBJ1-6, reads NAGVMQNPRHLVRRRGQEARLRCSPMKGHSHVYWYRQLPEEGLKFMVYLQKENIIDESGMPKERFSAEFPKEGPSILRIQQVVRGDSAAYFCASSSSGGVRSPLHFGNGTRLTVT.

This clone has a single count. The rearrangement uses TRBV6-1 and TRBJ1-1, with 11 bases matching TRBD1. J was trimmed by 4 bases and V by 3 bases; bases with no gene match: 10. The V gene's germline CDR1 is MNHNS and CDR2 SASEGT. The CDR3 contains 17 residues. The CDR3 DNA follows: TGTGCCAGCAGTGAGGCGGAGGGGGACAGGGGGTCCACTGAAGCTTTCTTT. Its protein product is CASSEAEGDRGSTEAFF.

The chain's CDR3 is CASSQGTGGIAGELFF. CDR3 sequence (DNA): TGTGCCAGCAGCCAGGGGACAGGGGGCATTGCCGGGGAGCTGTTTTTT. J is TRBJ2-2 and V is TRBV7-2; 12 nucleotides align to TRBD1. Germline V gene data show CDR1 as SGHTA and CDR2 as FQGNSA. CDR3 length equals 16 residues. The J segment lost 6 bases and the V segment lost 5 bases, leaving 7 bases of the junction unmatched.

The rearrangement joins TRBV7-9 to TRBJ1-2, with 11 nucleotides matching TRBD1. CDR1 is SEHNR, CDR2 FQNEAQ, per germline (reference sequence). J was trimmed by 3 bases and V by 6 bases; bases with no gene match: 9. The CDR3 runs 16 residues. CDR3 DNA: TGTGCCAGCAGTCCCGGACAGGGGGCGACGGACTATGGCTACACCTTC. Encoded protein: CASSPGQGATDYGYTF. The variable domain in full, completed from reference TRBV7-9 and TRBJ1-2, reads DTGVSQNPRHKITKRGQNVTFRCDPISEHNRLYWYRQTLGQGPEFLTYFQNEAQLEKSRLLSDRFSAERPKGSFSTLEIQRTEQGDSAMYLCASSPGQGATDYGYTFGSGTRLTVV.

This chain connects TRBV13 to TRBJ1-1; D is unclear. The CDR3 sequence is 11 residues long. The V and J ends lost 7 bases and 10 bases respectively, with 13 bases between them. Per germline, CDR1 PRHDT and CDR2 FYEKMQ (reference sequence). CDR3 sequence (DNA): TGTGCCAGCACCCTAGAGGTTGGAGCTTTCTTT. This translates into CASTLEVGAFF.

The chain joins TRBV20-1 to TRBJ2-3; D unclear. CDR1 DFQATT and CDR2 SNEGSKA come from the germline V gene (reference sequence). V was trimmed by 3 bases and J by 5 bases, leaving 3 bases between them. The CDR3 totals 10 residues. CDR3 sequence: CSASEDTQYF. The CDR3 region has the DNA TGCAGTGCTAGTGAAGATACGCAGTATTTT.

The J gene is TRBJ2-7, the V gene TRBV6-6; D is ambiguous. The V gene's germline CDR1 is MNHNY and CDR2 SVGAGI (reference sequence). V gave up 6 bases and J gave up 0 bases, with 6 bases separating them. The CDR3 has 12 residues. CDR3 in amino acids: CASSFSSYEQYF. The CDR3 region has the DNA TGTGCCAGCAGCTTTAGCTCCTACGAGCAGTACTTC.

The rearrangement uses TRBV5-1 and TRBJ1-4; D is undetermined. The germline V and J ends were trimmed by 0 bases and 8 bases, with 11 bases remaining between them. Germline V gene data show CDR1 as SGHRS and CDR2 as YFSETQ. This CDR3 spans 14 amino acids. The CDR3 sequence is CASSLGRGREKLFF. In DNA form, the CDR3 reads TGCGCCAGCAGCTTGGGGCGAGGACGGGAAAAACTGTTTTTT.

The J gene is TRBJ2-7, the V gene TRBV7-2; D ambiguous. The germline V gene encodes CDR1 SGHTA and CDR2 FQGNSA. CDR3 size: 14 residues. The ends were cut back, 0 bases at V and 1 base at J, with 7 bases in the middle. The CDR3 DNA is TGTGCCAGCAGCTTAGCATCCCCTTCCTACGAGCAGTACTTC. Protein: CASSLASPSYEQYF.

The CDR3 reads CASSPLQRNNEQFF. CDR3 coding DNA: TGTGCCAGCTCACCACTTCAGCGGAACAATGAGCAGTTCTTC. This chain connects TRBV18 to TRBJ2-1; possibly TRBD2 for D (5 bases). V was trimmed by 1 base and J by 5 bases, leaving 9 bases between them. Germline assignment: CDR1 KGHSH and CDR2 LQKENI. The CDR3 covers 14 residues. The whole variable domain, remainder taken from reference TRBV18 and TRBJ2-1, is NAGVMQNPRHLVRRRGQEARLRCSPMKGHSHVYWYRQLPEEGLKFMVYLQKENIIDESGMPKERFSAEFPKEGPSILRIQQVVRGDSAAYFCASSPLQRNNEQFFGPGTRLTVL.

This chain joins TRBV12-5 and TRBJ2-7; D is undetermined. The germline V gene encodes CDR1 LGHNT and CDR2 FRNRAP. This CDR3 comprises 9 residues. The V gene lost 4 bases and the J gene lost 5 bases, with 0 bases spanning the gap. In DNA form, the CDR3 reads TGTGCTAGTGGTTACGAGCAGTACTTC. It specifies CASGYEQYF.

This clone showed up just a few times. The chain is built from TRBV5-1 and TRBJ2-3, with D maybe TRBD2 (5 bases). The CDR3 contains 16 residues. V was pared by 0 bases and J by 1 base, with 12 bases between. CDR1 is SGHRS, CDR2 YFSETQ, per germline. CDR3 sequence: CASSLGQPLGTDTQYF. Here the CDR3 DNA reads TGCGCCAGCAGCTTGGGGCAGCCACTAGGCACAGATACGCAGTATTTT.

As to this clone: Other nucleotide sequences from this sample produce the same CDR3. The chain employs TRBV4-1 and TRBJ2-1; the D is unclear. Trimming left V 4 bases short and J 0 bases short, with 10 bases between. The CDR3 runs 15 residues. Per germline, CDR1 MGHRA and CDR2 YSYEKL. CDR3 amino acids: CASSPTGSSYNEQFF. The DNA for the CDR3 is TGCGCCAGCAGCCCCACCGGCAGCTCCTACAATGAGCAGTTCTTC.

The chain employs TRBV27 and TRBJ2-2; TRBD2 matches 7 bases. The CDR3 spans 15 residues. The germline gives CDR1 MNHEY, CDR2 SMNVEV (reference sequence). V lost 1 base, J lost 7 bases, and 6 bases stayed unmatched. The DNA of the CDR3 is TGTGCCAGCAGTTTATGGGGGGGATTTGACGGGGAGCTGTTTTTT. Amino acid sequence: CASSLWGGFDGELFF.

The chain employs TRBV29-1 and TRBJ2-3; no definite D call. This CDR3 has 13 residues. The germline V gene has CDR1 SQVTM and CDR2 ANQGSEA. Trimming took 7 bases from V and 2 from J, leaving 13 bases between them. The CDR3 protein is CSAGSTFTDTQYF. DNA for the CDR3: TGCAGCGCCGGTTCGACATTCACAGATACGCAGTATTTT.

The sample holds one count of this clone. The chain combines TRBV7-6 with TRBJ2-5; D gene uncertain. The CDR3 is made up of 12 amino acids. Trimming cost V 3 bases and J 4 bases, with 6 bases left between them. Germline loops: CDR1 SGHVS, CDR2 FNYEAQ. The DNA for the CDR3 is TGTGCCAGCAGCTTGAGAGGAGAGACCCAGTACTTC. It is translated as CASSLRGETQYF.

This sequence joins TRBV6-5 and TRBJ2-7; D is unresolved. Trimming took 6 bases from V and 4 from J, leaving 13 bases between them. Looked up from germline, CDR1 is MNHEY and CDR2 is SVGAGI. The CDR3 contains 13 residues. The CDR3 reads CASRSTLGYEQYF. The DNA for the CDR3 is TGTGCCAGCAGAAGTACCCTCGGGTACGAGCAGTACTTC.

CDR3 region: CASSQDQGLSTDTQYF. The CDR3 nucleotides are TGTGCCAGCAGCCAAGACCAAGGACTAAGCACAGATACGCAGTATTTT. V and J are TRBV4-2 and TRBJ2-3, with D perhaps matching TRBD2 (6 bases). The V gene's germline CDR1 is LGHNA and CDR2 YNFKEQ. The CDR3 consists of 16 residues. V lost 0 bases to trimming and J lost 0 bases, with 10 bases between them.

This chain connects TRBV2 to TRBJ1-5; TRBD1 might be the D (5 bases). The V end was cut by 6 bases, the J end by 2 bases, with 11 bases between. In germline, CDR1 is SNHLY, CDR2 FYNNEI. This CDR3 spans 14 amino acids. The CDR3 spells CASRGTGGNQPQHF. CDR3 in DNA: TGTGCCAGCAGGGGGACGGGGGGCAATCAGCCCCAGCATTTT.

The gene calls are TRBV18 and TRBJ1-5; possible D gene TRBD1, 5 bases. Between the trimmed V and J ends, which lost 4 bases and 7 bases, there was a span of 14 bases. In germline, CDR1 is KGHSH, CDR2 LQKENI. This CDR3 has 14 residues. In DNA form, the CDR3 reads TGTGCCAGCTCACAGGGGATGGGGGACCAGCCCCAGCATTTT. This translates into CASSQGMGDQPQHF.

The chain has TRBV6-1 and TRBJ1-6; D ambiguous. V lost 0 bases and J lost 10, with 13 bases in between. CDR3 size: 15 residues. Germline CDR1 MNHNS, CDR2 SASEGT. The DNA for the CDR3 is TGTGCCAGCAGTGAAGCTTGGGGATCGCACTCACCCCTCCACTTT. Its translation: CASSEAWGSHSPLHF.

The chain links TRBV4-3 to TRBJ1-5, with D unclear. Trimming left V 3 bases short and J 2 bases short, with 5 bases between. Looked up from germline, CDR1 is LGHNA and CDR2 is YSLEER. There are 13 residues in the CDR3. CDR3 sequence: CASSQGGNQPQHF. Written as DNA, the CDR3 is TGCGCCAGCAGCCAGGGCGGCAATCAGCCCCAGCATTTT.

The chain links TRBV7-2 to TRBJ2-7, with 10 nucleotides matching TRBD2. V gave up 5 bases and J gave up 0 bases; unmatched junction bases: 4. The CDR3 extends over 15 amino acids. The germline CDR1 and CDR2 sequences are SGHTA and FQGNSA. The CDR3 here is CASSAGLATSYEQYF. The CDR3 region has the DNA TGTGCCAGCAGCGCGGGACTAGCGACCTCCTACGAGCAGTACTTC.